This TCR beta chain stems from a study of graft-versus-host responses after intestinal transplantation. Study summary: Among the recipients, transplants were multivisceral, liver-intestinal, or isolated intestinal. For approximately three years after anti-thymocyte globulin induction, all recipients took tacrolimus and steroids. Regarding the study as a whole: The recipient marrow held GvH clones, and some of them showed up first in ileum or blood. The study associated peak circulating GvH clone levels with early post-transplant HvG declines.

Comment on this clone: Its antigen remains unknown.

Germline assignment: CDR1 SGHKS and CDR2 YYEKEE (reference sequence). The V end was cut by 4 bases, the J end by 9 bases, with 8 bases between. The CDR3 contains 11 residues. The protocol was immunoSEQ multiplex PCR, while the TCRdb copy is restricted to in-frame clones and leaves out a portion. The sample holds about 98,000 clones, roughly 80% seen once. The material was unstimulated CD8+ T cells sorted from spleen or lymph node cells, obtained before intestinal transplant. This chain links TRBV5-5 with TRBJ2-1; TRBD1 or TRBD2 may be the D gene (5 bases each). The receptor was isolated from a human donor who received an intestinal transplant. CDR3 DNA sequence: TGTGCCAGCAGCCCCGGGACTGAGCAGTTCTTC. Translating gives CASSPGTEQFF.